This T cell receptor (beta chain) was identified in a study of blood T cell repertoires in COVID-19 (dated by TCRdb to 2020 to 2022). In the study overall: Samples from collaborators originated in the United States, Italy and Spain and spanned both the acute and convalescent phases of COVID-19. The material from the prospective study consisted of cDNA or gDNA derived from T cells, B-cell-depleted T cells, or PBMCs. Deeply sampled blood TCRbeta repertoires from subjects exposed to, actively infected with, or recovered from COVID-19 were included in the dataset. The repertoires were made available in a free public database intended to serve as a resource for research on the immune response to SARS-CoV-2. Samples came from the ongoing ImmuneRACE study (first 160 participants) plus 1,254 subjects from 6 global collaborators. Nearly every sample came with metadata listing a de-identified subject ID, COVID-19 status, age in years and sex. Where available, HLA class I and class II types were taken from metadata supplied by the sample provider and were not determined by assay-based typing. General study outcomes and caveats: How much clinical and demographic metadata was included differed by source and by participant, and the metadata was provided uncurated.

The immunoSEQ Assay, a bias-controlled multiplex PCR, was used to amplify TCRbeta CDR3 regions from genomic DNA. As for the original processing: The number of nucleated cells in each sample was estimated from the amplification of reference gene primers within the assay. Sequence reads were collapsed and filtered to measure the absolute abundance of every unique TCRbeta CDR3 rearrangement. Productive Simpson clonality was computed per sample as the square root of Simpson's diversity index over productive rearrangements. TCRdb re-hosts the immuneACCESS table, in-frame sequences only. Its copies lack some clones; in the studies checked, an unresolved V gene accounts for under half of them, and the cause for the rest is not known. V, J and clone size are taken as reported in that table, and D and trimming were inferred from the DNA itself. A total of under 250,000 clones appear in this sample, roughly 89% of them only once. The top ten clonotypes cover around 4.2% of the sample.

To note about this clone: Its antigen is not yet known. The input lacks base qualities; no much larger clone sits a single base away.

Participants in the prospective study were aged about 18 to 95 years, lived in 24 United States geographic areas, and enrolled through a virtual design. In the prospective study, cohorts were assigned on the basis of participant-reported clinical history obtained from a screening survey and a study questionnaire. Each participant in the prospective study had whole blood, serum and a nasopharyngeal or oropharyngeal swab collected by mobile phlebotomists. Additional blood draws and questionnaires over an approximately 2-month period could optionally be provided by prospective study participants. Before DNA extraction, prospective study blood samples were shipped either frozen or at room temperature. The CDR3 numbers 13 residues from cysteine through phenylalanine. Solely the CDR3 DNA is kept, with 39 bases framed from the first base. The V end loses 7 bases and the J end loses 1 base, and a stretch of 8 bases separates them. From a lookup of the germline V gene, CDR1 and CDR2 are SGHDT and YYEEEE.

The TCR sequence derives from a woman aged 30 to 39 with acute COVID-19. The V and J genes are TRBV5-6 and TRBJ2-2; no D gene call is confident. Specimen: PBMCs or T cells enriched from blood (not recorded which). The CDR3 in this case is CASQRLNTGELFF. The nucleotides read TGTGCCAGCCAACGGTTGAACACCGGGGAGCTGTTTTTT.